This TCR beta chain stems from a study of beta chain features in type 1 diabetes. The wider study: Patient and healthy donor groups were alike in age, gender and cell yields.

Trimming took off 1 base at V and 10 bases at J, with 16 bases between the two ends. Germline V gene sequence: CDR1 SGHAT, CDR2 FQNNGV. CDR3 length equals 14 residues. General study results and limits: Patients with Type 1 diabetes showed moderately but significantly shorter TCRB CDR3s in all four CD4+ subsets. Patients with type 1 diabetes showed fewer VDJ junction insertions and more deletions.

Markers CD45RO/CCR7/CD25/CD127/CD95/CD27 served to sort CD4+ naive, central memory, regulatory and stem cell-like memory cells. As regards this clone: Its cognate antigen is unknown.

The entirety of the isolated RNA underwent reverse transcription, so expressed TCRB transcripts were sequenced. Assay used: immunoSEQ multiplex PCR; TCRdb lists only in-frame clones, some missing. This sample yields around 690,000 clones, of which 9.5% to 15% are seen a single time; more than 0.09% belongs to the top ten. What was sequenced was naive CD4+ T cells from blood. The chain carries TRBV11-2 and TRBJ1-1; D is possibly TRBD1 (6 bases). This clonotype was obtained from a man in his thirties or forties with type 1 diabetes. DNA for the CDR3: TGTGCCAGCAGCTTAGCTCGGACAGCCCCTGTAGCTTTCTTT. Its protein product is CASSLARTAPVAFF.